The next 30 T cell receptor beta chains were all read from a single sample in a study of T cells in Graves' hyperthyroidism and ophthalmopathy. RNA transcripts were the template for amplifying TCR beta CDR3 regions. Carried out on the TCR CDR3, a first-round RT-PCR used the HTBI primer set. TCRdb recomputed calls from the multiplex PCR reads with MiXCR, one row per CDR3 protein. The sample includes approximately 430,000 distinct CDR3 sequences, roughly 14% seen only once; the top ten take just under 8%. The specimen was blood. Source of these receptors: a woman between 18 and 29 years old with Graves' hyperthyroidism.

This clonotype was observed a few times. The rearrangement joins TRBV28 to TRBJ1-2; TRBD1 agrees at 8 bases. Germline lookup yields CDR1 MDHEN and CDR2 SYDVKM. The V segment lost 2 bases and the J segment 3 bases; nucleotides outside the gene matches: 14. The CDR3 extends over 18 amino acids. Here the CDR3 DNA reads TGTGCCAGCAGTTTAGCCGGACAGGGAGGGCCCCTCGACTATGGCTACACCTTC. This codes for CASSLAGQGGPLDYGYTF.

The rearrangement joins TRBV18 to TRBJ2-5, with D possibly matching TRBD2 (7 bases). The CDR3 sequence is 15 residues long. Germline-derived CDR1 and CDR2 are KGHSH and LQKENI. V was pared by 2 bases and J by 5 bases, with 15 bases between. CDR3 DNA sequence: TGTGCCAGCTCACCAATCGCGGGGGCGCGGGAGACCCAGTACTTC. It translates to CASSPIAGARETQYF.

V usage is TRBV5-1 and J usage is TRBJ1-6; 7 bases agree with TRBD1. J lost 7 bases, V lost 0 bases, and 7 bases had no gene match. The CDR3 sequence is 16 residues long. The germline V gene has CDR1 SGHRS and CDR2 YFSETQ. CDR3 region: CASSLELGQTNSPLHF. Written as DNA, the CDR3 is TGCGCCAGCAGCTTGGAGCTGGGACAGACCAATTCACCCCTCCACTTT.

This clonotype was counted many times. The V and J genes are TRBV12-3 or TRBV12-4 and TRBJ2-7; D remains unclear. V dropped 5 bases and J dropped 8 bases, with 13 bases sitting between them. The CDR3 consists of 12 residues. The CDR3, as DNA: TGTGCCAGCAGTCGCGAGGTGGATAAGCAGTACTTC. Translating gives CASSREVDKQYF.

This clonotype was observed many times. The V call is TRBV5-1, the J call TRBJ1-1, with D unresolved. CDR3 length: 12 amino acids. Germline assignment: CDR1 SGHRS and CDR2 YFSETQ. V dropped 4 bases and J dropped 5 bases, with 9 bases sitting between them. The CDR3 region has the DNA TGCGCCAGCAGCGGAGGGTTGACTGAAGCTTTCTTT. This translates into CASSGGLTEAFF. The entire variable domain, with the rest obtained from reference TRBV5-1 and TRBJ1-1, is as follows: KAGVTQTPRYLIKTRGQQVTLSCSPISGHRSVSWYQQTPGQGLQFLFEYFSETQRNKGNFPGRFSGRQFSNSRSEMNVSTLELGDSALYLCASSGGLTEAFFGQGTRLTVV.

The V call is TRBV14, the J call TRBJ2-1; TRBD2 agrees at 10 bases. V lost 4 bases and J lost 9; bases outside the gene matches: 3. Germline V gene sequence: CDR1 SGHDN, CDR2 FVKESK. The CDR3 runs to 13 residues. DNA for the CDR3: TGTGCCAGCAGCCTTAGCGGGGGGACTGAGCAGTTCTTC. It codes for CASSLSGGTEQFF. Full variable domain (rest looked up from reference TRBV14 and TRBJ2-1): EAGVTQFPSHSVIEKGQTVTLRCDPISGHDNLYWYRRVMGKEIKFLLHFVKESKQDESGMPNNRFLAERTGGTYSTLKVQPAELEDSGVYFCASSLSGGTEQFFGPGTRLTVL.

There are many counts of this clonotype. This chain links TRBV9 with TRBJ2-7; 9 nucleotides align to TRBD1. Germline loops: CDR1 SGDLS, CDR2 YYNGEE. Trimming removed 2 bases from V and 0 bases from J; junction bases left unmatched: 3. The CDR3 is 15 residues long. The DNA of the CDR3 is TGTGCCAGCAGCGTGCGGGGACAGGGCTCCTACGAGCAGTACTTC. Its translation: CASSVRGQGSYEQYF.

This clonotype has more than one count but fewer than ten. The chain links TRBV28 to TRBJ1-3; D is ambiguous. Trimming removed 7 bases from V and 0 bases from J, with 7 bases in between. This CDR3 comprises 13 residues. CDR1 is MDHEN, CDR2 SYDVKM, per germline. CDR3 sequence reads: CASTPDSGNTIYF. The CDR3 DNA is TGTGCCAGCACCCCAGACTCTGGAAACACCATATATTTT.

At least ten counts were recorded for this clonotype. The rearrangement uses TRBV2 and TRBJ2-3, with D unresolved. V was pared by 4 bases and J by 11 bases, with 10 bases between. CDR1 is SNHLY, CDR2 FYNNEI, per germline. The CDR3 is 11 amino acids. The chain's CDR3 is CASSASPGQYF. In nucleotides, the CDR3 is TGTGCCAGCAGTGCGTCCCCAGGGCAGTATTTT.

The V and J genes are TRBV27 and TRBJ2-7; 15 positions agree with TRBD2. The CDR3 extends over 17 amino acids. The germline V gene encodes CDR1 MNHEY and CDR2 SMNVEV (reference sequence). V lost 3 bases, J lost 4 bases, and 7 bases stayed unmatched. CDR3 sequence (DNA): TGTGCCAGCAGTTTTTTCGGACTAGCGGGAGGGCCTTACGAGCAGTACTTC. Amino acid sequence: CASSFFGLAGGPYEQYF.

There are many counts of this clonotype. The chain joins TRBV12-3 or TRBV12-4 to TRBJ2-1; D not certain. The CDR3 contains 15 residues. V was pared by 2 bases and J by 0 bases, with 8 bases between. The CDR3 DNA follows: TGTGCCAGCAGTTTAACTGCTAGCTCCTACAATGAGCAGTTCTTC. This translates into CASSLTASSYNEQFF.

In its sample, this clonotype was seen many times. The V gene is TRBV7-8, the J gene TRBJ1-2; 7 positions match TRBD1. With V trimmed by 5 bases and J by 4 bases, 10 bases remained unmatched. Germline CDR1 reads SGHVS; CDR2 reads FQNEAQ. The CDR3 totals 15 residues. Written as DNA, the CDR3 is TGTGCCAGCAGCCCGACCACGGGACAGATCTATGGCTACACCTTC. Translating gives CASSPTTGQIYGYTF.

V usage is TRBV4-1 and J usage is TRBJ1-3; no reliable D call. From germline, CDR1 is MGHRA and CDR2 YSYEKL. The CDR3 sequence is 16 residues long. V was trimmed by 0 bases and J by 0 bases, leaving 9 bases between them. The CDR3 reads CASSQDRFSSGNTIYF. CDR3 nucleotide sequence: TGCGCCAGCAGCCAAGATAGGTTCAGCTCTGGAAACACCATATATTTT.

This clonotype has just a few counts. The chain joins TRBV5-1 to TRBJ2-3; D is unclear. The CDR3 is 14 amino acids. V lost 0 bases to trimming and J lost 4 bases, with 9 bases between them. Germline CDR1 reads SGHRS; CDR2 reads YFSETQ. CDR3 in amino acids: CASSLDMAPDTQYF. The CDR3 coding sequence is TGCGCCAGCAGCTTGGATATGGCACCAGATACGCAGTATTTT.

The V call is TRBV13, the J call TRBJ2-1; TRBD2 agrees at 7 bases. J was trimmed by 5 bases and V by 0 bases; bases with no gene match: 4. CDR1 is PRHDT and CDR2 is FYEKMQ in the germline V gene (reference sequence). This CDR3 is built from 15 residues. As DNA, the CDR3 is TGTGCCAGCAGCTTAGGACTAGCGATCGACAATGAGCAGTTCTTC. Translation: CASSLGLAIDNEQFF.

This clonotype was detected a few times. A read error is possible here, since a much larger clone lies one base away. The CDR3 loop is CSASARGEQFF. The CDR3 region has the DNA TGCAGTGCCTCAGCCCGGGGTGAGCAGTTCTTC. This chain joins TRBV20-1 and TRBJ2-1, with a tentative D call TRBD2 (5 bases). This CDR3 is 11 amino acids long. V was pared by 6 bases and J by 9 bases, with 12 bases between. Germline values: CDR1 DFQATT, CDR2 SNEGSKA (reference sequence).

V is TRBV12-3 or TRBV12-4 and J is TRBJ1-2; tentatively, D is TRBD1 (5 bases). The length of the CDR3 is 13 residues. Trimming left V 3 bases short and J 3 bases short, with 8 bases between. For the CDR3, the DNA is TGTGCCAGCAGTTTCATGGGGCACTATGGCTACACCTTC. As protein: CASSFMGHYGYTF.

This clonotype was counted ten times or more. The rearrangement links TRBV6-1 to TRBJ2-7; 8 nucleotides line up with TRBD1. Germline CDR1 reads MNHNS; CDR2 reads SASEGT. The CDR3 is made up of 14 amino acids. V lost 1 base, J lost 3 bases, and 2 bases stayed unmatched. CDR3: CASSEVDRGYEQYF. The CDR3 nucleotides are TGTGCCAGCAGTGAAGTCGACAGGGGCTACGAGCAGTACTTC.

The CDR3 coding sequence is TGCAGTGCGCCTTGGGGGGGGGCTGACACTGAAGCTTTCTTT. Its protein product is CSAPWGGADTEAFF. This chain connects TRBV20-1 to TRBJ1-1; D is possibly TRBD1 (6 bases). Trimming cost V 6 bases and J 3 bases, with 17 bases left between them. Germline CDR1 reads DFQATT; CDR2 reads SNEGSKA (reference sequence). The CDR3 is 14 residues long.

Many counts were recorded for this clonotype. The chain recombines TRBV7-3 with TRBJ2-1; D is unresolved. CDR3 length: 16 residues. Germline values: CDR1 SGHTA, CDR2 FQGTGA. Trimming took 2 bases from V and 0 from J, leaving 11 bases between them. CDR3 sequence: CASSLYGPSSYNEQFF. The CDR3, as DNA: TGTGCCAGCAGCTTATACGGACCGAGCTCCTACAATGAGCAGTTCTTC.

CDR3 DNA: TGCAGTGCTAGCGTCTCCGGGGGTAGCGGGGGTTACAATGAGCAGTTCTTC. As protein: CSASVSGGSGGYNEQFF. The rearrangement joins TRBV20-1 to TRBJ2-1; TRBD2 matches 9 bases. The CDR3 runs 17 residues. V lost 3 bases and J lost 4; bases outside the gene matches: 13. Germline CDR1 DFQATT, CDR2 SNEGSKA (reference sequence).

This clonotype has at least ten counts. CDR3 bases: TGTGCCAGCAGCCCGTCCAGAGACTCCTACGAGCAGTACTTC. Translating gives CASSPSRDSYEQYF. This chain uses TRBV7-9 with TRBJ2-7; no clear D gene. Germline CDR1 reads SEHNR; CDR2 reads FQNEAQ (reference sequence). The CDR3 is made up of 14 amino acids. Deletions cut 5 bases from V and 0 bases from J, with 11 bases between.

The table lists this clonotype with many counts. This chain uses TRBV7-2 with TRBJ2-3, with 11 bases that match TRBD2. V gave up 2 bases and J gave up 6 bases; unmatched junction bases: 10. Germline V gene lookup returns CDR1 SGHTA and CDR2 FQGNSA. The CDR3 contains 17 residues. The CDR3 nucleotides read TGTGCCAGCAGCTTAAGTAGCGGGGGGGGGTTGGTGGATACGCAGTATTTT. Its translation is CASSLSSGGGLVDTQYF. The variable domain in full, completed from reference TRBV7-2 and TRBJ2-3, reads GAGVSQSPSNKVTEKGKDVELRCDPISGHTALYWYRQSLGQGLEFLIYFQGNSAPDKSGLPSDRFSAERTGGSVSTLTIQRTQQEDSAVYLCASSLSSGGGLVDTQYFGPGTRLTVL.

This clonotype has a count of ten or more. The chain employs TRBV5-5 and TRBJ2-2; maybe TRBD2 (6 bases). The CDR3 loop spans 13 amino acids. Trimming pared 5 bases from V and 7 bases from J, leaving 12 bases between. Germline V gives CDR1 SGHKS, CDR2 YYEKEE (reference sequence). The CDR3 protein is CASSGQEGGELFF. CDR3 sequence (DNA): TGTGCCAGCAGTGGGCAGGAGGGCGGGGAGCTGTTTTTT.

There are a few counts of this clonotype. The CDR3 here is CASSQGTAGPYEQYF. The CDR3 nucleotides are TGCGCCAGCAGCCAAGGGACAGCCGGGCCCTACGAGCAGTACTTC. The genes are TRBV4-1 and TRBJ2-7; D is perhaps TRBD1 (6 bases). This CDR3 spans 15 amino acids. V shed 1 base and J shed 2 bases, with 12 bases lying between them. Germline CDR1 MGHRA, CDR2 YSYEKL.

This clonotype has at least ten counts. This chain links TRBV16 with TRBJ2-1; 9 nucleotides align to TRBD2. Germline V gene sequence: CDR1 KGHSY, CDR2 FQNENV. The CDR3 loop spans 15 amino acids. V was clipped by 1 base and J by 6 bases; unmatched bases: 4. The CDR3 nucleotides are TGTGCCAGCAGCCAATGGGCGGGGGGGCGCAATGAGCAGTTCTTC. It is translated as CASSQWAGGRNEQFF.

The rearrangement uses TRBV6-1 and TRBJ2-7; 12 bases are shared with TRBD2. V was pared by 5 bases and J by 0 bases, with 2 bases of the junction left unmatched. The CDR3 totals 15 residues. The V gene's germline CDR1 is MNHNS and CDR2 SASEGT. The CDR3 nucleotides read TGTGCCAGCAGTATGACTAGCGGGAGCTCCTACGAGCAGTACTTC. This encodes CASSMTSGSSYEQYF.

This clonotype was picked up many times. The V gene is TRBV5-6, the J gene TRBJ1-6, with a possible D match to TRBD1 (5 bases). The germline gives CDR1 SGHDT, CDR2 YYEEEE. Trimming took off 4 bases at V and 9 bases at J, with 11 bases between the two ends. The CDR3 consists of 13 residues. The CDR3 here is CASSPPGFSPLHF. CDR3 sequence (DNA): TGTGCCAGCAGCCCCCCAGGGTTTTCACCCCTCCACTTT.

This clonotype was recorded many times. The rearrangement links TRBV19 to TRBJ1-1, with TRBD1 as a possible D gene (5 bases). With 7 bases removed from V and 4 bases from J, the gap between germline ends came to 22 bases. Germline V gene sequence: CDR1 LNHDA, CDR2 SQIVND (reference sequence). The CDR3 is made up of 16 amino acids. The CDR3 reads CASTMGDYISSTEAFF. The CDR3 DNA follows: TGTGCCAGTACCATGGGGGACTACATTAGTAGCACTGAAGCTTTCTTT.

This clonotype was seen only once. J is TRBJ1-2 and V is TRBV28, with 7 positions matching TRBD1. The V segment lost 7 bases and the J segment 3 bases; nucleotides outside the gene matches: 11. Germline lookup yields CDR1 MDHEN and CDR2 SYDVKM. The CDR3 contains 15 residues. The CDR3: CASITGGTAYYGYTF. The CDR3 DNA is TGTGCCAGCATAACGGGAGGGACAGCGTACTATGGCTACACCTTC.